Below, one T cell receptor beta chain is given with its context. Its antigen is unknown. Diagnosis was based on clinical symptoms, serum thyroxine, TRAb, thyroid ultrasound and orbital computed tomography. The CDR3 covers 13 residues. From germline, CDR1 is GTSNPN and CDR2 SVGIG (reference sequence). Trimming pared 7 bases from V and 10 bases from J, leaving 22 bases between. The sample belongs to a study of Graves' ophthalmopathy and Graves' hyperthyroidism. RNA transcripts yielded amplified TCR beta CDR3 regions. First-round RT-PCR relied on HTBI primers, and a second-round multiplex PCR came next. Via MiXCR, TCRdb re-called the multiplex PCR reads, giving one row per CDR3 protein. The sample shows approximately 480,000 distinct CDR3 sequences, about 15% of them seen only once. Study-level findings and limits: Ophthalmopathy and stable hyperthyroidism were discriminated by a 13-signature model, with over 85% sensitivity and about 84% specificity.

The chain carries TRBV30 and TRBJ1-1; D may be TRBD1 (5 bases). The sample consisted of blood. The sequence was collected from a woman aged 25 to 39 with Graves' ophthalmopathy. For the CDR3, the DNA is TGTGCCTCCGACCGGACACATACCTCGGGAGCTTTCTTT. It yields the protein CASDRTHTSGAFF. Full variable domain (outside the CDR3, taken from reference TRBV30 and TRBJ1-1): SQTIHQWPATLVQPVGSPLSLECTVEGTSNPNLYWYRQAAGRGLQLLFYSVGIGQISSEVPQNLSASRPQDRQFILSSKKLLLSDSGFYLCASDRTHTSGAFFGQGTRLTVV.